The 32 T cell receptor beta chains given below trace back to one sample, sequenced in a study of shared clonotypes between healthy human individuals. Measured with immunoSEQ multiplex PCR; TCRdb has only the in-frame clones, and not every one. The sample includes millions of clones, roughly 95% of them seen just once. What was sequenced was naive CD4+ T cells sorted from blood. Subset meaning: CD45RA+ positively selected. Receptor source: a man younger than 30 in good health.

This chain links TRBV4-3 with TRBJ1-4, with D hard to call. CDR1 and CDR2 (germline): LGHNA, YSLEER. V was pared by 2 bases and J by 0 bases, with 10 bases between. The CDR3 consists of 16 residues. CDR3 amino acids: CASSQLGFATNEKLFF. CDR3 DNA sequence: TGCGCCAGCAGCCAATTAGGCTTTGCAACTAATGAAAAACTGTTTTTT.

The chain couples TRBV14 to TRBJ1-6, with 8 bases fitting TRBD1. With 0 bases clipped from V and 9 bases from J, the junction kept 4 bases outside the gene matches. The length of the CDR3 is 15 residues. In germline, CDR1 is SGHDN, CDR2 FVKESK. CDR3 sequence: CASSQEDRVTSPLHF. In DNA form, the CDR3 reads TGTGCCAGCAGCCAAGAGGACAGGGTCACTTCACCCCTCCACTTT.

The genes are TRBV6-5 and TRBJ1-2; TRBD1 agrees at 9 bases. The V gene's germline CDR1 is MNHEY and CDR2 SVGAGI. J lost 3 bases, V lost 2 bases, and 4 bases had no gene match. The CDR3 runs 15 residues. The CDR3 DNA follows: TGTGCCAGCAGTTACCGTGGGACAGGGCACTATGGCTACACCTTC. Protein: CASSYRGTGHYGYTF.

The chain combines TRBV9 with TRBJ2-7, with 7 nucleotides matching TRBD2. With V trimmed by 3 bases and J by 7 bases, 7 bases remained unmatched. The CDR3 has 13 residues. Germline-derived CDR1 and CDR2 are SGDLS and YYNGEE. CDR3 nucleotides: TGTGCCAGCAGCGCGGGGGGACTACCTGAGCAGTACTTC. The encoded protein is CASSAGGLPEQYF.

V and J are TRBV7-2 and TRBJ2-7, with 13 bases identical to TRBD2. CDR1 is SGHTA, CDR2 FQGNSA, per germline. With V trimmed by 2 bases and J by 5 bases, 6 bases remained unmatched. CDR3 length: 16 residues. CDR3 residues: CASSLTGLAGINEQYF. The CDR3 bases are TGTGCCAGCAGCTTAACGGGACTAGCGGGAATCAACGAGCAGTACTTC. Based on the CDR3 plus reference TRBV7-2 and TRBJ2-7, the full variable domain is GAGVSQSPSNKVTEKGKDVELRCDPISGHTALYWYRQSLGQGLEFLIYFQGNSAPDKSGLPSDRFSAERTGGSVSTLTIQRTQQEDSAVYLCASSLTGLAGINEQYFGPGTRLTVT.

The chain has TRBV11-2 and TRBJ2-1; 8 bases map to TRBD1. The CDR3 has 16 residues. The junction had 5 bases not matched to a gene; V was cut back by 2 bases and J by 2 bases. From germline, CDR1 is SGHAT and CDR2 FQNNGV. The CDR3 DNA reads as TGTGCCAGCAGCTTAAGGCCAGGGGGCACCTACAATGAGCAGTTCTTC. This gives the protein CASSLRPGGTYNEQFF.

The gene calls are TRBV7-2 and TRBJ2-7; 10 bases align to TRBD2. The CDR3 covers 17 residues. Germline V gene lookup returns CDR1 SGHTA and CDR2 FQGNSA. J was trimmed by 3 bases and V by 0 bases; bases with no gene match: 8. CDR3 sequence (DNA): TGTGCCAGCAGCTTAGCGCTCGGGACTAGCGTCTACTACGAGCAGTACTTC. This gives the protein CASSLALGTSVYYEQYF.

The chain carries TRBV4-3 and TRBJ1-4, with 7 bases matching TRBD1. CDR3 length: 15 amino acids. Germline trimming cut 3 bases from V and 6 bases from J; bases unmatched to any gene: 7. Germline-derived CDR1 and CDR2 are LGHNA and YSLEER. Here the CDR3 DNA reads TGCGCCAGCAGCCACACAGGGACAGCAGATGAAAAACTGTTTTTT. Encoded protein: CASSHTGTADEKLFF.

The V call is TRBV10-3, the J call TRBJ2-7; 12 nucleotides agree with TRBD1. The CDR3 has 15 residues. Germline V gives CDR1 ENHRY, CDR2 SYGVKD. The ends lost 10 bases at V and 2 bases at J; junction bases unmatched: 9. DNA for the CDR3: TGTGCCACCCGGGGGGGGACAGGGGGCACCTACGAGCAGTACTTC. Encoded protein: CATRGGTGGTYEQYF.

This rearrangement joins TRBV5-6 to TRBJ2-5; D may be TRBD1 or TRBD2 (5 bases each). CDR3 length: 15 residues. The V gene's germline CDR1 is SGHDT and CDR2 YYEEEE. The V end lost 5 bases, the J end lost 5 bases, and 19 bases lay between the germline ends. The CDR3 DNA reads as TGTGCCAGCAGTATCGGGACGGGCAGGGTTGAGACCCAGTACTTC. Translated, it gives CASSIGTGRVETQYF.

The chain's CDR3 is CASSADGPRQFF. CDR3 DNA sequence: TGTGCCAGCAGCGCCGATGGACCCCGGCAGTTCTTC. V and J are TRBV7-8 and TRBJ2-1; D is unclear. V lost 5 bases and J lost 12, with 14 bases in between. The CDR3 extends over 12 amino acids. The germline V gene has CDR1 SGHVS and CDR2 FQNEAQ.

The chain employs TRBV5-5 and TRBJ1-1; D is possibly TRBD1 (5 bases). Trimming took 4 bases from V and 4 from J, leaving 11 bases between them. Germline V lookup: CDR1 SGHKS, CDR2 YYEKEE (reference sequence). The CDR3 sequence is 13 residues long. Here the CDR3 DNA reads TGTGCCAGCAGCCACGGAGGGGCCACTGAAGCTTTCTTT. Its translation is CASSHGGATEAFF.

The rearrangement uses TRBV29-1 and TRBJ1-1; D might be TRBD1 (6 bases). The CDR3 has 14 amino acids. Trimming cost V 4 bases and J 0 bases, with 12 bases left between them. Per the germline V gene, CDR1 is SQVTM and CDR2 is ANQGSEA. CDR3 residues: CSVVVRGLNTEAFF. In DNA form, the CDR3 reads TGCAGCGTTGTAGTGCGGGGGCTGAACACTGAAGCTTTCTTT. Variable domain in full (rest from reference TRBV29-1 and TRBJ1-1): SAVISQKPSRDICQRGTSLTIQCQVDSQVTMMFWYRQQPGQSLTLIATANQGSEATYESGFVIDKFPISRPNLTFSTLTVSNMSPEDSSIYLCSVVVRGLNTEAFFGQGTRLTVV.

DNA of the CDR3: TGTGCCAGCAGCCTCTTTATTTCCTACGAGCAGTACTTC. Translated: CASSLFISYEQYF. The chain has TRBV11-2 and TRBJ2-7; D remains ambiguous. The V gene lost 5 bases and the J gene lost 1 base, with 9 bases spanning the gap. The CDR3 consists of 13 residues. Germline V gives CDR1 SGHAT, CDR2 FQNNGV.

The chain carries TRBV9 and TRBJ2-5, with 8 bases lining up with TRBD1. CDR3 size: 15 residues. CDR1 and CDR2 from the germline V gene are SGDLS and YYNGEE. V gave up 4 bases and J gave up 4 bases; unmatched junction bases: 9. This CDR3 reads CASSPKDRVLETQYF. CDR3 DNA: TGTGCCAGCAGCCCCAAGGACAGGGTTCTAGAGACCCAGTACTTC.

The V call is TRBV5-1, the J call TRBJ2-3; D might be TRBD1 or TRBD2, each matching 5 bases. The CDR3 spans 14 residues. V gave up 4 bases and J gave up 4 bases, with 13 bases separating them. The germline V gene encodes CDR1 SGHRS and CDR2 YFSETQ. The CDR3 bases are TGCGCCAGCAGCGAGGGGATAGCAGCAGATACGCAGTATTTT. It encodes CASSEGIAADTQYF.

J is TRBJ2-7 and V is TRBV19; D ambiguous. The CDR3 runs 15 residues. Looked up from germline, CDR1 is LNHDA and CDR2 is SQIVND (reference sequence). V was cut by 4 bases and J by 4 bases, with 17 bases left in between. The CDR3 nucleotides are TGTGCCAGTAGTACGGTCTCCTCGAGAGGATACGAGCAGTACTTC. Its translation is CASSTVSSRGYEQYF. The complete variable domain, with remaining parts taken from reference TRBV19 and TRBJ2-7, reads DGGITQSPKYLFRKEGQNVTLSCEQNLNHDAMYWYRQDPGQGLRLIYYSQIVNDFQKGDIAEGYSVSREKKESFPLTVTSAQKNPTAFYLCASSTVSSRGYEQYFGPGTRLTVT.

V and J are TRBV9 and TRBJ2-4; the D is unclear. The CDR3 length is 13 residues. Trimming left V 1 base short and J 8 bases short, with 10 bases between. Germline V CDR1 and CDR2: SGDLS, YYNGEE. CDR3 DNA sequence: TGTGCCAGCAGCGTAACGGTTGGTGACATTCAGTACTTC. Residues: CASSVTVGDIQYF.

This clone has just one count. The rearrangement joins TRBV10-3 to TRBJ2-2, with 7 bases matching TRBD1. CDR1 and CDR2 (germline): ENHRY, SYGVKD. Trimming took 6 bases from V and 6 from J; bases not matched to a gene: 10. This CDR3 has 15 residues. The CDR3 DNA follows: TGTGCCATCAGAGGGGACAGTATCTTCGCCGGGGAGCTGTTTTTT. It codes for CAIRGDSIFAGELFF.

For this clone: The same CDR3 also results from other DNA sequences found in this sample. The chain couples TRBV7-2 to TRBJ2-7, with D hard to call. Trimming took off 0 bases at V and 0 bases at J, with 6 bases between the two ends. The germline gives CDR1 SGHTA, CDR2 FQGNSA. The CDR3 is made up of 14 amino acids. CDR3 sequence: CASSLAGYSYEQYF. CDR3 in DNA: TGTGCCAGCAGCTTAGCGGGCTACTCCTACGAGCAGTACTTC.

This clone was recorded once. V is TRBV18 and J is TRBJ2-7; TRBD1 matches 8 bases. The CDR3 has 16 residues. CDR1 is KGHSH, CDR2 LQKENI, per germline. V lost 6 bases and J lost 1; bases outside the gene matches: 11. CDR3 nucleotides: TGTGCCAGCTCCCAAACAGGGGGGACATCGTCCTACGAGCAGTACTTC. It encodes CASSQTGGTSSYEQYF.

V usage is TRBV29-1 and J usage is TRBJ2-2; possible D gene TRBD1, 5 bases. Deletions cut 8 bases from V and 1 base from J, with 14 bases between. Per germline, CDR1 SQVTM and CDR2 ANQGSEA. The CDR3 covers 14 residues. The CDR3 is CSIGPGQNTGELFF. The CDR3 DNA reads TGCAGCATCGGGCCAGGGCAGAACACCGGGGAGCTGTTTTTT.

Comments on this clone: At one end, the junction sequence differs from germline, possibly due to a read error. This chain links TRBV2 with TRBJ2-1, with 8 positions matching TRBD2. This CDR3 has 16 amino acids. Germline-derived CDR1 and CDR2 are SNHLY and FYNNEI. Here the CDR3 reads CASSEETSVVSNEQFF. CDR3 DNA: TGTGCCAGCAGCGAAGAGACTAGCGTGGTCAGTAATGAGCAGTTCTTC. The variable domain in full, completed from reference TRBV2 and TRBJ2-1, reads EPEVTQTPSHQVTQMGQEVILRCVPISNHLYFYWYRQILGQKVEFLVSFYNNEISEKSEIFDDQFSVERPDGSNFTLKIRSTKLEDSAMYFCASSEETSVVSNEQFFGPGTRLTVL.

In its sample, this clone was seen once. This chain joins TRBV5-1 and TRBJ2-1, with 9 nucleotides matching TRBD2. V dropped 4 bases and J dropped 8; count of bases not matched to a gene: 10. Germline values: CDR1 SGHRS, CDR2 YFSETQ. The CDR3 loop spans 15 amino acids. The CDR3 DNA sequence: TGCGCCAGCAGCCAAGCGGGAGGCCTTTGGGATGAGCAGTTCTTC. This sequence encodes CASSQAGGLWDEQFF.

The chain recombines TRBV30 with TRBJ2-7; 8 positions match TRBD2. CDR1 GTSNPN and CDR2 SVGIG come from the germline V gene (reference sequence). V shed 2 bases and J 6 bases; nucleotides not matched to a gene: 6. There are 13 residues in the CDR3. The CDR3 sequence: CAWSPPAGGEQYF. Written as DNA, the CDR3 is TGTGCCTGGAGTCCCCCCGCGGGAGGCGAGCAGTACTTC.

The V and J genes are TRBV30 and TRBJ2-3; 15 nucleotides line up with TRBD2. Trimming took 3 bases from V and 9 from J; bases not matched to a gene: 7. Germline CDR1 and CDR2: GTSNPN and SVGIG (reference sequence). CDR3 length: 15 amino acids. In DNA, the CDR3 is TGTGCCTGGAGACCCGGACTAGCGGGGGGGAGAACGCAGTATTTT. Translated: CAWRPGLAGGRTQYF.

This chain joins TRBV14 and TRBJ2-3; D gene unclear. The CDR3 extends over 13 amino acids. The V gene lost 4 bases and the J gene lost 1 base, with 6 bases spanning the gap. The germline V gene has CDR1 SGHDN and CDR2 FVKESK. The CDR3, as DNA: TGTGCCAGCAGCCCCGCCGGCACAGATACGCAGTATTTT. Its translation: CASSPAGTDTQYF.

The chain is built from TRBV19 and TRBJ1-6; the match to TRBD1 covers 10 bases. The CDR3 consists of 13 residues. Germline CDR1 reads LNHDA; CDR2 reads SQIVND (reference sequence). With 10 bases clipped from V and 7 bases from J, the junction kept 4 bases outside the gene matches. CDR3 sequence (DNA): TGTGCCACCGAGGGACAGGGGAATTCACCCCTCCACTTT. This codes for CATEGQGNSPLHF.

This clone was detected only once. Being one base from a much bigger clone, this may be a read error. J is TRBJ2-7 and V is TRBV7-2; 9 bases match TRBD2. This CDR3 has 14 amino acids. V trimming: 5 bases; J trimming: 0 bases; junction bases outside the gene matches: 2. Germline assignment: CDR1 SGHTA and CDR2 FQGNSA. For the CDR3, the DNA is TGTGCCAGCAGCCGGACTAGCGTCTCCTACGAGCAGTACTTC. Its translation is CASSRTSVSYEQYF.

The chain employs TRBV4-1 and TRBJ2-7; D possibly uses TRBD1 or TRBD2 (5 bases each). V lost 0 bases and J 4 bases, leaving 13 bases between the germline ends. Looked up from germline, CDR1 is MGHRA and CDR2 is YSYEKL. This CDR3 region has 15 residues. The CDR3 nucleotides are TGCGCCAGCAGCCAAGATGTGAATGGGGGATACGAGCAGTACTTC. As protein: CASSQDVNGGYEQYF.

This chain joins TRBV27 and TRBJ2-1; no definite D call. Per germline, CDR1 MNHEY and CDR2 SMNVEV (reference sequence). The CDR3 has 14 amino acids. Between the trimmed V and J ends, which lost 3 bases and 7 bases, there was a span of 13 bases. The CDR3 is CASSFLGAWNEQFF. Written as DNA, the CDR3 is TGTGCCAGCAGTTTTCTCGGCGCGTGGAATGAGCAGTTCTTC.

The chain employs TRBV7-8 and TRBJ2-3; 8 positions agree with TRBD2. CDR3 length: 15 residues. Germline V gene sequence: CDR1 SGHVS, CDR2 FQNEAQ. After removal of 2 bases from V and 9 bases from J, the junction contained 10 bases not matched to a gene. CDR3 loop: CASSLREGRGETQYF. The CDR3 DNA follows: TGTGCCAGCAGCTTACGGGAGGGCCGAGGGGAAACGCAGTATTTT.